These 7 T cell receptor beta chains share one sample of origin, sequenced in a study of blood T cell repertoires in COVID-19 (dated by TCRdb to 2018 to 2021). To prepare the library, the immunoSEQ multiplex PCR assay was applied. The clones in this table, taken by TCRdb from immuneACCESS, are in-frame only. Not every clone is retained; where verified, under half of the shortfall comes from an unresolved V gene, and the cause of the rest is unknown. The sample table lists around 120,000 clones, 80% of them with a count of one. The top ten clonotypes cover 1.9% of the sample. Sequenced input: peripheral blood. These receptors originate from a man aged 65 to 79 with acute or convalescent COVID-19.

This chain joins TRBV5-1 and TRBJ2-2; TRBD2 matches 12 bases. The germline CDR1 and CDR2 sequences are SGHRS and YFSETQ. The ends lost 4 bases at V and 5 bases at J; junction bases unmatched: 3. This CDR3 has 15 residues. CDR3 in amino acids: CASSLGLAGTGELFF. The CDR3 region has the DNA TGCGCCAGCAGCCTGGGACTAGCGGGTACCGGGGAGCTGTTTTTT.

This clone was seen more than once but under ten times. This chain links TRBV6-1 with TRBJ2-1; no clear D. CDR1 is MNHNS and CDR2 is SASEGT in the germline V gene. With 0 bases removed from V and 3 bases from J, the gap between germline ends came to 6 bases. This CDR3 has 14 amino acids. CDR3 residues: CASSEAGDYNEQFF. CDR3 nucleotide sequence: TGTGCCAGCAGTGAAGCGGGCGACTACAATGAGCAGTTCTTC.

This clone was seen a handful of times. The chain couples TRBV24-1 to TRBJ2-1, with D perhaps TRBD1 (6 bases). The CDR3 length is 14 residues. The V end lost 4 bases, the J end lost 8 bases, and 14 bases lay between the germline ends. Germline-derived CDR1 and CDR2 are KGHDR and SFDVKD. The DNA for the CDR3 is TGTGCCACCAGTGAAACAGGGCTCGGGGATGAGCAGTTCTTC. It codes for CATSETGLGDEQFF.

V is TRBV3-1 (or the pseudogene TRBV3-2) and J is TRBJ1-4; TRBD1 is a possible D gene (6 bases). This CDR3 contains 16 residues. Germline V gene sequence: CDR1 LGHDT, CDR2 YNNKEL (reference sequence). The ends were cut back, 3 bases at V and 3 bases at J, with 14 bases in the middle. The CDR3 reads CASSHYSRGSNEKLFF. The CDR3 DNA reads as TGTGCCAGCAGCCACTATAGCAGGGGATCTAATGAAAAACTGTTTTTT.

V usage is TRBV28 and J usage is TRBJ1-6; 8 bases agree with TRBD1. V gave up 5 bases and J gave up 7 bases; unmatched junction bases: 4. The germline V gene encodes CDR1 MDHEN and CDR2 SYDVKM. The CDR3 length is 14 residues. CDR3 sequence: CASSAGTGNSPLHF. In DNA form, the CDR3 reads TGTGCCAGCAGTGCCGGGACAGGCAATTCACCCCTCCACTTT.

V usage is TRBV11-2 and J usage is TRBJ1-1; no firm D call. There are 13 residues in the CDR3. V gave up 1 base and J gave up 7 bases, with 10 bases separating them. Per germline, CDR1 SGHAT and CDR2 FQNNGV. The CDR3 DNA reads as TGTGCCAGCAGCTTAGGTGGAGGCTATGAAGCTTTCTTT. Encoded protein: CASSLGGGYEAFF.

The rearrangement uses TRBV6-6 and TRBJ1-3; 7 bases match TRBD1. The CDR3 spans 15 residues. CDR1 MNHNY and CDR2 SVGAGI come from the germline V gene (reference sequence). The junction had 7 bases not matched to a gene; V was cut back by 6 bases and J by 2 bases. The CDR3 is CASRPAGGPGNTIYF. CDR3 nucleotide sequence: TGTGCCAGCAGGCCTGCAGGGGGTCCTGGAAACACCATATATTTT.